Listed below are T cell receptor beta chains from one sample, sequenced in a study of post-analysis software for immune sequencing data. TCRdb re-analysed the PCR reads in MiXCR, keeping a single row per CDR3 protein. The repertoire holds a few hundred thousand distinct CDR3 sequences, with roughly 45% as singletons. Sequencing input: blood. The source is a girl aged 10 to 17 with multiple sclerosis. Both conserved end residues are part of each CDR3. Fields, in order: V gene, J gene, clone size, D gene, CDR3 protein, CDR3 DNA. The D gene is left open where the match is weak. Where a row states a size, it is once, few, many or the class of an expanded clone; other rows omit it.

V: TRBV16; J: TRBJ2-7; size: .; D: TRBD1; CDR3: CASSQKVTGGYEQYF; DNA: TGTGCCAGCAGCCAGAAAGTTACAGGGGGCTACGAGCAGTACTTC
V: TRBV7-3; J: TRBJ2-1; size: .; D: .; CDR3: CASSSLDEQFF; DNA: TGTGCCAGCAGCTCCCTGGATGAGCAGTTCTTC
V: TRBV5-5; J: TRBJ1-5; size: .; D: .; CDR3: CASSPGTFFQPQHF; DNA: TGTGCCAGCAGCCCCGGGACGTTTTTCCAGCCCCAGCATTTT
V: TRBV4-1; J: TRBJ2-7; size: .; D: .; CDR3: CASSQDNIHEQYF; DNA: TGCGCCAGCAGCCAAGATAACATACACGAGCAGTACTTC
V: TRBV14; J: TRBJ2-1; size: .; D: .; CDR3: CASSHLSELAERNEQFF; DNA: TGTGCCAGCAGCCACCTCTCGGAACTAGCTGAGAGGAATGAGCAGTTCTTC
V: TRBV7-8; J: TRBJ2-5; size: few; D: .; CDR3: CASSLGEGPWETQYF; DNA: TGTGCCAGCAGCTTAGGAGAGGGCCCCTGGGAGACCCAGTACTTC
V: TRBV18; J: TRBJ2-3; size: .; D: .; CDR3: CASSPPGHPGDTQYF; DNA: TGTGCCAGCTCACCCCCGGGACACCCGGGGGATACGCAGTATTTT
V: TRBV7-3; J: TRBJ2-1; size: few; D: TRBD2; CDR3: CASSLTTYSGRTYNEQFF; DNA: TGTGCCAGCAGCTTAACGACCTATAGCGGGAGGACCTACAATGAGCAGTTCTTC
V: TRBV7-9; J: TRBJ2-3; size: .; D: TRBD2; CDR3: CASSEGTSGKNTDTQYF; DNA: TGTGCCAGCTCCGAGGGCACTAGCGGGAAGAACACAGATACGCAGTATTTT
V: TRBV10-3; J: TRBJ2-7; size: few; D: TRBD1; CDR3: CAISESAGGNEQYF; DNA: TGTGCCATCAGTGAGTCCGCAGGGGGCAACGAGCAGTACTTC
V: TRBV28; J: TRBJ1-2; size: .; D: .; CDR3: CASSLKGVFGYTF; DNA: TGTGCCAGCAGTCTAAAGGGTGTTTTTGGCTACACCTTC
V: TRBV21-1; J: TRBJ1-2; size: .; D: .; CDR3: CASSKTGDGYTF; DNA: TGTGCCAGCAGCAAGACTGGGGATGGCTACACCTTC
V: TRBV7-9; J: TRBJ2-7; size: .; D: .; CDR3: CASSPSVDSSYEQYF; DNA: TGTGCCAGCAGCCCGTCTGTGGACAGTTCCTACGAGCAGTACTTC
V: TRBV28; J: TRBJ1-2; size: few; D: .; CDR3: CASSSSYGYTF; DNA: TGTGCCAGCAGTTCTTCCTATGGCTACACCTTC
V: TRBV18; J: TRBJ2-5; size: few; D: .; CDR3: CASSALGVRETQYF; DNA: TGTGCCAGCTCCGCCCTGGGGGTTCGAGAGACCCAGTACTTC
V: TRBV7-6; J: TRBJ2-5; size: few; D: .; CDR3: CASSLLAGSLGETQYF; DNA: TGTGCCAGCAGCTTATTGGCGGGAAGTCTGGGAGAGACCCAGTACTTC
V: TRBV3-1; J: TRBJ2-1; size: .; D: TRBD2; CDR3: CASSRASGRAVEQFF; DNA: TGTGCCAGCAGCAGGGCTAGCGGCCGGGCGGTGGAGCAGTTCTTC
V: TRBV6-6; J: TRBJ2-5; size: .; D: .; CDR3: CASSPRAGLWETQYF; DNA: TGTGCCAGCAGTCCCAGAGCTGGGCTGTGGGAGACCCAGTACTTC
V: TRBV11-2; J: TRBJ2-5; size: .; D: .; CDR3: CASSLVNKKETQYF; DNA: TGTGCCAGCAGCTTAGTGAATAAGAAAGAGACCCAGTACTTC
V: TRBV27; J: TRBJ2-7; size: few; D: .; CDR3: CASSLLGSYYEQYF; DNA: TGTGCCAGCAGTTTGCTGGGTTCTTATTACGAGCAGTACTTC
V: TRBV10-3; J: TRBJ1-5; size: few; D: .; CDR3: CAISGDRNQPQHF; DNA: TGTGCCATCAGCGGGGACCGCAATCAGCCCCAGCATTTT
V: TRBV12-3/TRBV12-4; J: TRBJ2-1; size: .; D: .; CDR3: CASSFRVFYNEQFF; DNA: TGTGCCAGCAGTTTTAGGGTTTTTTACAATGAGCAGTTCTTC
V: TRBV20-1; J: TRBJ2-1; size: .; D: .; CDR3: CSAGGASGPAYNEQFF; DNA: TGCAGTGCTGGGGGGGCCAGCGGGCCAGCCTACAATGAGCAGTTCTTC
V: TRBV27; J: TRBJ2-7; size: .; D: TRBD2; CDR3: CASSPQLGTSGKYEQYF; DNA: TGTGCCAGCAGCCCTCAACTTGGGACTAGCGGGAAATACGAGCAGTACTTC
V: TRBV4-3; J: TRBJ1-2; size: many; D: .; CDR3: CASSQGQNYGYTF; DNA: TGCGCCAGCAGCCAAGGACAGAACTATGGCTACACCTTC
V: TRBV20-1; J: TRBJ2-1; size: .; D: .; CDR3: CSASPRVGRYNEQFF; DNA: TGCAGTGCTAGTCCTCGGGTCGGTCGTTACAATGAGCAGTTCTTC
V: TRBV20-1; J: TRBJ2-5; size: .; D: .; CDR3: CSARDAWKEETQYF; DNA: TGCAGTGCTAGAGATGCTTGGAAGGAGGAGACCCAGTACTTC
V: TRBV3-1; J: TRBJ2-1; size: few; D: .; CDR3: CASSPGRLGWDEQFF; DNA: TGTGCCAGCAGCCCGGGAAGACTAGGGTGGGATGAGCAGTTCTTC
V: TRBV28; J: TRBJ2-5; size: .; D: .; CDR3: CASSFSWEQYF; DNA: TGTGCCAGCAGTTTCTCATGGGAGCAGTACTTC
V: TRBV4-1; J: TRBJ2-7; size: .; D: TRBD2; CDR3: CASSHGLARFYEQYF; DNA: TGCGCCAGCAGTCACGGACTAGCCCGATTCTACGAGCAGTACTTC
V: TRBV9; J: TRBJ2-1; size: .; D: TRBD2; CDR3: CASSPLAAGDYNEQFF; DNA: TGTGCCAGCAGCCCCTTGGCAGCGGGGGACTACAATGAGCAGTTCTTC
V: TRBV20-1; J: TRBJ1-5; size: .; D: .; CDR3: CSAPGSPYSNQPQHF; DNA: TGCAGTGCTCCAGGGTCCCCATATAGCAATCAGCCCCAGCATTTT
V: TRBV10-3; J: TRBJ1-5; size: .; D: TRBD1; CDR3: CAISAGQDNQPQHF; DNA: TGTGCCATCAGTGCGGGACAGGACAATCAGCCCCAGCATTTT
V: TRBV4-3; J: TRBJ2-3; size: .; D: TRBD2; CDR3: CASSQDLAGDTDTQYF; DNA: TGCGCCAGCAGCCAAGATCTCGCGGGGGACACAGATACGCAGTATTTT
V: TRBV12-3/TRBV12-4; J: TRBJ2-1; size: few; D: TRBD1; CDR3: CASRRTGGNEQFF; DNA: TGTGCCAGCAGACGCACAGGGGGCAATGAGCAGTTCTTC
V: TRBV20-1; J: TRBJ2-7; size: .; D: .; CDR3: CSARDGDSLAYEQYF; DNA: TGCAGTGCTAGAGATGGGGACTCTCTTGCCTACGAGCAGTACTTC
V: TRBV27; J: TRBJ2-7; size: few; D: .; CDR3: CASSLSLGEMYEQYF; DNA: TGTGCCAGCAGTTTATCGCTGGGTGAAATGTACGAGCAGTACTTC
V: TRBV6-5; J: TRBJ2-1; size: few; D: .; CDR3: CASSTVGHEQFF; DNA: TGTGCCAGCAGTACCGTCGGGCATGAGCAGTTCTTC
V: TRBV12-3/TRBV12-4; J: TRBJ1-2; size: .; D: .; CDR3: CASSLWGNGYTF; DNA: TGTGCCAGCAGTTTATGGGGGAATGGCTACACCTTC
V: TRBV20-1; J: TRBJ1-2; size: .; D: .; CDR3: CSAQRGYGYTF; DNA: TGCAGTGCTCAACGGGGTTATGGCTACACCTTC